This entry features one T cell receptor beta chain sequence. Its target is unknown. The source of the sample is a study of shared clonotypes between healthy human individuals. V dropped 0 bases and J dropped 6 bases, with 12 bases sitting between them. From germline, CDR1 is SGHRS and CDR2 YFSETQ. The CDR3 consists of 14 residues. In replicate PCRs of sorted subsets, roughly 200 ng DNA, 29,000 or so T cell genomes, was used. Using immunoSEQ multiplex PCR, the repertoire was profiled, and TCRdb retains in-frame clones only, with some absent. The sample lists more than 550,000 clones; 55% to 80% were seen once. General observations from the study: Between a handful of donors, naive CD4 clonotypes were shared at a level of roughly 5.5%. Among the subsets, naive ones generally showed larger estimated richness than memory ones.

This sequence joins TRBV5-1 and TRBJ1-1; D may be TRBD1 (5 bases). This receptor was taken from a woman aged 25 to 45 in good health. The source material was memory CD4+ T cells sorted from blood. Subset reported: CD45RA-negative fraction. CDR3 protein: CASSLVAREPEAFF. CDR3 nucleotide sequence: TGCGCCAGCAGCTTGGTTGCCAGGGAACCTGAAGCTTTCTTT.